This T cell receptor beta chain comes out of a study of T-cell reconstitution after alpha-beta-depleted transplantation in children. As it was prepared, the TCRbeta library received unique molecular identifiers. MiXCR, applied by TCRdb to the PCR reads, yields one record per CDR3 protein. The data show hundreds of thousands of distinct CDR3 sequences, under 15% seen once. This clonotype was seen only a few times. This material consisted of PBMCs, taken before TCRalphabeta/CD19-depleted stem cell transplant. The source of this sequence is a girl aged 2 to 10 with congenital amegakaryocytic thrombocytopenia, due to receive a stem cell transplant.

In DNA form, the CDR3 reads TGTGCCAGCAGTTCATCGGGGGGCGAGGAGACCCAGTACTTC. As protein: CASSSSGGEETQYF. This chain joins TRBV12-3 or TRBV12-4 and TRBJ2-5, with D tentatively TRBD2 (7 bases). V lost 4 bases and J 5 bases, leaving 14 bases between the germline ends. This CDR3 spans 14 amino acids.